This is a list of T cell receptor beta chains from one sample in a study of cytomegalovirus exposure and HLA in healthy donors. Sequencing used immunoSEQ multiplex PCR; TCRdb keeps in-frame clones, though not all of them. The sample yields approximately 200,000 clones, about four fifths seen once. The material sequenced was PBMCs. The source is a girl under 18 in good health and CMV-seropositive. The CDR3 runs from the conserved cysteine through the conserved F or W. A D gene is named only where the DNA matches it firmly. Clone size, where shown, is once, few, many, or a class for clones that have expanded.

abundance: NA
v_gene: TRBV11-3
d_gene: NA
j_gene: TRBJ2-5
CDR3aa: CASSSSSEETQYF
CDR3nt: TGTGCCAGCAGCTCCTCTAGTGAAGAGACCCAGTACTTC

abundance: NA
v_gene: TRBV7-2
d_gene: NA
j_gene: TRBJ2-5
CDR3aa: CASSPLETQYF
CDR3nt: TGTGCCAGCAGCCCCCTAGAGACCCAGTACTTC

abundance: NA
v_gene: TRBV7-9
d_gene: NA
j_gene: TRBJ1-4
CDR3aa: CASSVYSEKLFF
CDR3nt: TGTGCCAGCAGCGTATATTCGGAAAAACTGTTTTTT

abundance: NA
v_gene: TRBV25-1
d_gene: TRBD2
j_gene: TRBJ2-2
CDR3aa: CASSEREGGTGELFF
CDR3nt: TGTGCCAGCAGTGAACGGGAGGGGGGAACCGGGGAGCTGTTTTTT

abundance: NA
v_gene: TRBV6-6
d_gene: NA
j_gene: TRBJ1-2
CDR3aa: CASTQNGIYGYTF
CDR3nt: TGTGCCAGCACTCAAAACGGGATCTATGGCTACACCTTC

abundance: NA
v_gene: TRBV19
d_gene: NA
j_gene: TRBJ1-3
CDR3aa: CASTSAIASNTIYF
CDR3nt: TGTGCCAGTACCAGTGCCATCGCTTCGAACACCATATATTTT

abundance: NA
v_gene: TRBV6-1
d_gene: TRBD2
j_gene: TRBJ2-7
CDR3aa: CASRWERGEQYF
CDR3nt: TGTGCCAGCAGATGGGAGCGGGGCGAGCAGTACTTC

abundance: NA
v_gene: TRBV19
d_gene: TRBD1
j_gene: TRBJ1-5
CDR3aa: CASSLGQGMGQPQHF
CDR3nt: TGTGCCAGTAGCCTGGGACAGGGAATGGGGCAGCCCCAGCATTTT

abundance: NA
v_gene: TRBV7-6
d_gene: TRBD1
j_gene: TRBJ2-7
CDR3aa: CASSFGTGGYEQYF
CDR3nt: TGTGCCAGCAGCTTCGGGACAGGGGGCTACGAGCAGTACTTC

abundance: NA
v_gene: TRBV29-1
d_gene: NA
j_gene: TRBJ2-2
CDR3aa: CSVEREAGELFF
CDR3nt: TGCAGCGTGGAAAGGGAGGCCGGGGAGCTGTTTTTT

abundance: few
v_gene: TRBV5-1
d_gene: NA
j_gene: TRBJ2-1
CDR3aa: CASSTGSLAEQFF
CDR3nt: TGCGCCAGCAGCACCGGTAGCCTTGCTGAGCAGTTCTTC

abundance: NA
v_gene: TRBV11-2
d_gene: NA
j_gene: TRBJ2-5
CDR3aa: CASSLDQAGETQYF
CDR3nt: TGTGCCAGCAGCTTAGATCAGGCAGGGGAGACCCAGTACTTC

abundance: NA
v_gene: TRBV6-1
d_gene: NA
j_gene: TRBJ1-2
CDR3aa: CASRMRADYGYTF
CDR3nt: TGTGCCAGCAGGATGCGCGCCGACTATGGCTACACCTTC

abundance: NA
v_gene: TRBV4-2
d_gene: TRBD1
j_gene: TRBJ1-5
CDR3aa: CASSQENRGGQPQHF
CDR3nt: TGTGCCAGCAGCCAAGAAAACAGGGGAGGTCAGCCCCAGCATTTT

abundance: NA
v_gene: TRBV6-5
d_gene: NA
j_gene: TRBJ1-5
CDR3aa: CASRQYSNQPQHF
CDR3nt: TGTGCCAGCAGACAGTATAGCAATCAGCCCCAGCATTTT

abundance: NA
v_gene: TRBV25-1
d_gene: TRBD1
j_gene: TRBJ1-2
CDR3aa: CASRHETGGLNYGYTF
CDR3nt: TGTGCCAGCAGACATGAGACAGGGGGCTTAAACTATGGCTACACCTTC

abundance: NA
v_gene: TRBV4-1
d_gene: TRBD1
j_gene: TRBJ1-5
CDR3aa: CASSRGQGNNQPQHF
CDR3nt: TGCGCCAGCAGCCGCGGACAGGGAAACAATCAGCCCCAGCATTTT

abundance: NA
v_gene: TRBV9
d_gene: NA
j_gene: TRBJ1-6
CDR3aa: CASSVTGTSLPLHF
CDR3nt: TGTGCCAGCAGTGTCACCGGGACATCTTTACCCCTCCACTTT

abundance: NA
v_gene: TRBV6-6
d_gene: NA
j_gene: TRBJ2-6
CDR3aa: CASSLPSPLGANVLTF
CDR3nt: TGTGCCAGCAGCCTACCGTCTCCCCTGGGGGCCAACGTCCTGACTTTC

abundance: NA
v_gene: TRBV6-5
d_gene: NA
j_gene: TRBJ1-6
CDR3aa: CASSYSRGSYNSPLHF
CDR3nt: TGTGCCAGCAGTTACTCCAGGGGCTCCTATAATTCACCCCTCCACTTT

abundance: NA
v_gene: TRBV11-3
d_gene: TRBD1
j_gene: TRBJ2-5
CDR3aa: CASSLRDREETQYF
CDR3nt: TGTGCCAGCAGCCTAAGGGACAGGGAAGAGACCCAGTACTTC

abundance: NA
v_gene: TRBV18
d_gene: NA
j_gene: TRBJ2-2
CDR3aa: CASSTRQIQNTGELFF
CDR3nt: TGTGCCAGCTCAACCCGACAAATACAGAACACCGGGGAGCTGTTTTTT

abundance: NA
v_gene: TRBV10-1
d_gene: NA
j_gene: TRBJ2-1
CDR3aa: CASSEDPGGHEQFF
CDR3nt: TGCGCCAGCAGTGAAGACCCAGGGGGGCATGAGCAGTTCTTC

abundance: few
v_gene: TRBV19
d_gene: NA
j_gene: TRBJ2-3
CDR3aa: CASSNTSPDTQYF
CDR3nt: TGTGCCAGTAGTAATACTAGTCCCGATACGCAGTATTTT

abundance: NA
v_gene: TRBV27
d_gene: NA
j_gene: TRBJ2-5
CDR3aa: CASSPRVRGQETQYF
CDR3nt: TGTGCCAGCAGTCCCCGGGTCCGGGGACAAGAGACCCAGTACTTC

abundance: NA
v_gene: TRBV9
d_gene: NA
j_gene: TRBJ2-4
CDR3aa: CASSVAGDTRDIQYF
CDR3nt: TGTGCCAGCAGCGTAGCTGGGGACACCAGGGACATTCAGTACTTC

abundance: NA
v_gene: TRBV18
d_gene: NA
j_gene: TRBJ2-2
CDR3aa: CASSPPRGGELFF
CDR3nt: TGTGCCAGCTCACCACCGCGGGGCGGGGAGCTGTTTTTT

abundance: NA
v_gene: TRBV7-9
d_gene: NA
j_gene: TRBJ1-2
CDR3aa: CASSLEEDTLLLYGYTF
CDR3nt: TGTGCCAGCAGCTTAGAAGAGGACACCCTACTACTTTATGGCTACACCTTC

abundance: NA
v_gene: TRBV7-2
d_gene: NA
j_gene: TRBJ2-2
CDR3aa: CASRGVAGSGELFF
CDR3nt: TGTGCCAGCAGGGGAGTGGCGGGGTCCGGGGAGCTGTTTTTT

abundance: NA
v_gene: TRBV27
d_gene: TRBD1
j_gene: TRBJ1-5
CDR3aa: CASSLSAQGSNQPQHF
CDR3nt: TGTGCCAGCAGTTTATCGGCACAGGGGAGCAATCAGCCCCAGCATTTT

abundance: NA
v_gene: TRBV11-3
d_gene: NA
j_gene: TRBJ2-1
CDR3aa: CASSYVGEGEGNEQFF
CDR3nt: TGTGCCAGCAGCTATGTGGGTGAGGGGGAGGGCAATGAGCAGTTCTTC

abundance: NA
v_gene: TRBV5-8
d_gene: TRBD1
j_gene: TRBJ2-1
CDR3aa: CASSLGTGPIDNEQFF
CDR3nt: TGTGCCAGCAGCTTGGGGACAGGACCAATAGACAATGAGCAGTTCTTC

abundance: NA
v_gene: TRBV27
d_gene: NA
j_gene: TRBJ2-2
CDR3aa: CASSARGRELFF
CDR3nt: TGTGCCAGCAGTGCCAGGGGTCGGGAGCTGTTTTTT

abundance: NA
v_gene: TRBV25-1
d_gene: NA
j_gene: TRBJ2-5
CDR3aa: CASSAGVGRQETQYF
CDR3nt: TGTGCCAGCAGTGCAGGGGTAGGTAGGCAAGAGACCCAGTACTTC

abundance: NA
v_gene: TRBV2
d_gene: NA
j_gene: TRBJ1-2
CDR3aa: CASSLSGTPYGYTF
CDR3nt: TGTGCCAGCAGTTTGTCAGGAACTCCCTATGGCTACACCTTC

abundance: NA
v_gene: TRBV21-1
d_gene: NA
j_gene: TRBJ1-6
CDR3aa: CASSFLPRGGILYNSPLHF
CDR3nt: TGTGCCAGCAGCTTCCTCCCCCGGGGGGGGATCCTATATAATTCACCCCTCCACTTT

abundance: NA
v_gene: TRBV5-1
d_gene: NA
j_gene: TRBJ2-3
CDR3aa: CASTSNTDTQYF
CDR3nt: TGCGCCAGCACCTCTAACACAGATACGCAGTATTTT

abundance: once
v_gene: TRBV2
d_gene: TRBD1
j_gene: TRBJ2-2
CDR3aa: CASSRQGNTGELFF
CDR3nt: TGTGCCAGCTCTAGACAGGGGAACACCGGGGAGCTGTTTTTT

abundance: NA
v_gene: TRBV5-6
d_gene: TRBD1
j_gene: TRBJ2-5
CDR3aa: CASSSARTGSPETQYF
CDR3nt: TGTGCCAGCAGCTCCGCTCGGACAGGGAGTCCCGAGACCCAGTACTTC

abundance: NA
v_gene: TRBV29-1
d_gene: NA
j_gene: TRBJ2-7
CDR3aa: CSVEMGTRNEQYF
CDR3nt: TGCAGCGTTGAAATGGGGACAAGGAACGAGCAGTACTTC

abundance: NA
v_gene: TRBV10-3
d_gene: NA
j_gene: TRBJ2-7
CDR3aa: CASRQVSGGEQYF
CDR3nt: TGTGCCAGCCGACAGGTTTCGGGGGGCGAGCAGTACTTC

abundance: NA
v_gene: TRBV4-3
d_gene: TRBD1
j_gene: TRBJ1-2
CDR3aa: CASSQAGTGGGYTF
CDR3nt: TGCGCCAGCAGCCAAGCCGGGACAGGGGGCGGCTACACCTTC

abundance: NA
v_gene: TRBV18
d_gene: TRBD1
j_gene: TRBJ1-1
CDR3aa: CASSLDRARESEAFF
CDR3nt: TGTGCCAGCTCACTAGACAGGGCCCGGGAGTCTGAAGCTTTCTTT

abundance: NA
v_gene: TRBV2
d_gene: TRBD2
j_gene: TRBJ2-1
CDR3aa: CASSLGGAGNEQFF
CDR3nt: TGTGCCAGCAGTCTCGGGGGGGCAGGTAATGAGCAGTTCTTC

abundance: few
v_gene: TRBV7-8
d_gene: TRBD2
j_gene: TRBJ2-2
CDR3aa: CASAELAGANTGELFF
CDR3nt: TGTGCCAGCGCCGAACTAGCGGGGGCGAACACCGGGGAGCTGTTTTTT

abundance: NA
v_gene: TRBV1
d_gene: NA
j_gene: TRBJ2-1
CDR3aa: CTSSQDLKSVRVGSHNEQFF
CDR3nt: TGCACCAGCAGCCAAGATCTAAAGTCCGTCAGGGTTGGGTCCCACAATGAGCAGTTCTTC

abundance: NA
v_gene: TRBV11-3
d_gene: TRBD2
j_gene: TRBJ2-1
CDR3aa: CASSLRSSGGMNEQFF
CDR3nt: TGTGCCAGCAGCTTACGGTCTAGCGGGGGGATGAATGAGCAGTTCTTC

abundance: few
v_gene: TRBV9
d_gene: TRBD2
j_gene: TRBJ2-5
CDR3aa: CASSVGDPGGVAAQETQYF
CDR3nt: TGTGCCAGCAGCGTAGGTGATCCGGGGGGGGTAGCGGCCCAAGAGACCCAGTACTTC

abundance: few
v_gene: TRBV6-1
d_gene: TRBD1
j_gene: TRBJ1-4
CDR3aa: CASTGRDRVEKLFF
CDR3nt: TGTGCCAGCACCGGCCGGGACAGGGTTGAAAAACTGTTTTTT

abundance: NA
v_gene: TRBV28
d_gene: TRBD1
j_gene: TRBJ2-7
CDR3aa: CASSRQGLYEQYF
CDR3nt: TGTGCCAGCAGCCGACAGGGGCTATACGAGCAGTACTTC